This entry describes one T cell receptor beta chain. Its antigen remains unknown. The data belong to a study of shared clonotypes between healthy human individuals. Overall study context: The study drew on two women and three men aged 18 to 49 as donors.

Unmatched junction bases numbered 6, after V lost 5 bases and J lost 4 bases. Germline CDR1 and CDR2: SGHAT and FQNNGV. The length of the CDR3 is 15 residues. Study findings and constraints: In the sorted subsets, rarefaction showed sequencing was incomplete despite large depth.

Assay: immunoSEQ multiplex PCR; the TCRdb copy retains only in-frame clones and omits some. Of 400,000 or so clones in the sample, 90% to 98% were seen once. The sequencing sample was made of memory CD8+ T cells sorted from blood. Sample subset: CD45RO+ cells pooled with CCR7-negative TemRA cells. This sequence joins TRBV11-2 and TRBJ2-2, with 8 bases fitting TRBD1. The TCR comes from a man aged 25-40 years in good health. This CDR3 reads CASSVSQGVTGELFF. CDR3 DNA: TGTGCCAGCAGCGTGTCACAGGGGGTCACCGGGGAGCTGTTTTTT.